Described below is a single TCR beta chain sequence and its context. This record belongs to a study of glioma-infiltrating T cells. V was shortened by 1 base and J by 1 base, with 19 bases between the two germline ends. Germline CDR1 is MNHEY and CDR2 is SVGEGT. CDR3 size: 18 residues. The iRepertoire nested amplicon-rescue multiplex PCR amplified TCR alpha and beta CDR3s from RNA. TCRdb re-analysed the multiplex PCR reads in MiXCR, keeping a single row per CDR3 protein. The sample has around 390,000 distinct CDR3 sequences; around 38% are singletons. J is TRBJ1-1 and V is TRBV6-2 or TRBV6-3; TRBD1 is a possible D gene (6 bases). The sequenced material came from glioma tissue, nonneoplastic brain tissue, or PBMCs (not recorded which). The receptor comes from a human donor with low-grade glioma or glioblastoma, undergoing nonglioma brain surgery, or in good health (not recorded which). The CDR3 loop reads CASSYLLMAGEENTEAFF. DNA of the CDR3: TGTGCCAGCAGTTACTTATTGATGGCAGGGGAAGAGAACACTGAAGCTTTCTTT.